Presented here are 18 T cell receptor beta chains from one specimen sequenced in a study of T cells expressing NK-cell markers. Each CDR3 protein gets one entry in TCRdb, which reprocessed the 5' RACE reads and gives no DNA. This repertoire includes about 450,000 distinct CDR3 sequences. The sample was blood T cells: a sorted CD56 or NKG2C T cell subset, CD4+ or CD8+ T cells, or bulk PBMC T cells (not recorded which). The receptors come from a woman between 18 and 69 years old in good health.

V is TRBV7-9 and J is TRBJ1-4; the TRBD1 assignment by TCRdb is unverifiable without DNA. Germline V gene data show CDR1 as SEHNR and CDR2 as FQNEAQ (reference sequence). The CDR3 runs to 16 residues. CDR3 amino acids: CASSFPDGGENEKLFF.

The chain has TRBV10-3 and TRBJ1-6; the D call from TCRdb, TRBD1, cannot be confirmed without DNA. This CDR3 is built from 15 residues. The germline CDR1 and CDR2 sequences are ENHRY and SYGVKD. The CDR3: CAISGIQGPDSPLHF.

This chain links TRBV9 with TRBJ1-1; there is no DNA to check the TCRdb D call of TRBD1. Germline V gene data show CDR1 as SGDLS and CDR2 as YYNGEE. The CDR3 covers 15 residues. This CDR3 is CASSFTGTENTEAFF.

This chain links TRBV11-1 with TRBJ2-1; the TCRdb D gene call, TRBD2, has no DNA to confirm it. The germline V gene has CDR1 SGHAT and CDR2 FQDESV (reference sequence). The CDR3 covers 19 residues. The CDR3 sequence is CASSGAGLAGGSSYNEQFF.

V gene TRBV6-5 combines with J gene TRBJ1-6; TCRdb's D call of TRBD1 is untestable without DNA. The CDR3 loop spans 16 amino acids. CDR1 MNHEY and CDR2 SVGAGI come from the germline V gene. CDR3 sequence: CASSYGDGTFNSPLHF.

This sequence joins TRBV12-3 or TRBV12-4 and TRBJ2-5; TCRdb outputs TRBD2, but without DNA this stays unchecked. The CDR3 runs to 17 residues. The CDR3 protein is CASSLARQGLGQGTQYF.

The chain joins TRBV20-1 to TRBJ2-5; TCRdb reports TRBD1, a call that lacks DNA to check it against. The CDR3 contains 13 residues. Germline CDR1 and CDR2: DFQATT and SNEGSKA (reference sequence). The CDR3 is CSAAPTGQETQYF.

The V gene is TRBV7-3, the J gene TRBJ1-3. Germline loops: CDR1 SGHTA, CDR2 FQGTGA. The CDR3 has 15 residues. The CDR3 loop reads CASSPLTASGNTIYF.

CDR3 in amino acids: CASSLSAGAYTDTQYF. The chain has TRBV27 and TRBJ2-3; the D call from TCRdb, TRBD1, cannot be confirmed without DNA. The CDR3 contains 16 residues. Germline V gene data show CDR1 as MNHEY and CDR2 as SMNVEV (reference sequence).

The CDR3 is CASSLAIGAGELFF. The genes are TRBV7-2 and TRBJ2-2. The germline V gene encodes CDR1 SGHTA and CDR2 FQGNSA. The CDR3 runs to 14 residues.

This chain uses TRBV20-1 with TRBJ2-5; no DNA is available, so the TRBD2 call from TCRdb remains unchecked. Germline-derived CDR1 and CDR2 are DFQATT and SNEGSKA (reference sequence). CDR3 size: 14 residues. The CDR3 protein is CSARPQASGRPPPF.

The V gene is TRBV28, the J gene TRBJ1-4; the TCRdb call, TRBD1, lacks DNA for checking. The CDR3 runs 13 residues. The germline CDR1 and CDR2 sequences are MDHEN and SYDVKM. This CDR3 reads CASLLPPHGKLFF.

The chain couples TRBV27 to TRBJ2-5; the D call from TCRdb, TRBD2, cannot be confirmed without DNA. Germline V gives CDR1 MNHEY, CDR2 SMNVEV (reference sequence). CDR3 size: 14 residues. CDR3 sequence reads: CASSDSAGQETQYF.

The V gene is TRBV18, the J gene TRBJ1-5. Germline CDR1 KGHSH, CDR2 LQKENI. This CDR3 spans 14 amino acids. This chain's CDR3 is CASSSSGPNQPQHF.

The V and J genes are TRBV4-2 and TRBJ2-4; TCRdb proposes TRBD2, but this gene call is untestable without DNA. The CDR3 covers 16 residues. Per the germline V gene, CDR1 is LGHNA and CDR2 is YNFKEQ. The CDR3 is CASSQPSSPAKNIQYF.

The chain recombines TRBV6-2 or TRBV6-3 with TRBJ2-5; checking the TCRdb D call of TRBD2 is not possible without DNA. The CDR3 consists of 13 residues. CDR1 MNHEY and CDR2 SVGEGT come from the germline V gene. CDR3 loop: CASTRAEQETQYF.

This chain connects TRBV4-3 to TRBJ2-2; the TCRdb call, TRBD2, lacks DNA for checking. There are 16 residues in the CDR3. Germline V gene lookup returns CDR1 LGHNA and CDR2 YSLEER. The CDR3 region is CASSQEGLAGTGELFF.

The chain links TRBV7-9 to TRBJ2-5; TCRdb lists TRBD2, though no DNA is available to test this call. The length of the CDR3 is 14 residues. The germline CDR1 and CDR2 sequences are SEHNR and FQNEAQ (reference sequence). The CDR3 spells CASSFYSPQETQYF.